The source of this TCR beta chain is a study of T cell changes during pregnancy in multiple sclerosis. Here immunoSEQ multiplex PCR was the method, and the copy in TCRdb shows in-frame clones only, minus some. The profile shows tens of thousands of clones, roughly 91% of them singletons. V shed 5 bases and J 5 bases; nucleotides not matched to a gene: 1. CDR1 is MDHEN, CDR2 SYDVKM, per germline. CDR3 length: 13 residues. The TCR was taken from a female donor in good health, enrolled as a control in a pregnancy study. Sequencing used CD4+ T cells from peripheral blood mononuclear cells, obtained in the second trimester of pregnancy. The rearrangement links TRBV28 to TRBJ2-3, with 10 bases lining up with TRBD2. CDR3: CASSPSGRDTQYF. DNA for the CDR3: TGTGCCAGCAGTCCTAGCGGGAGAGATACGCAGTATTTT.